The 30 T cell receptor beta chains below all came from one sample that was sequenced in a study of beta chain features in type 1 diabetes. The sequenced template was cDNA made from the entire isolated RNA. Only in-frame clones appear in the TCRdb table, and some are missing; sequencing was by immunoSEQ multiplex PCR. The table includes some 410,000 clones, about an eighth detected once. Sequencing was performed on naive CD4+ T cells from blood. The receptors stem from a woman aged 18-29 years in good health.

This clone appeared a few times. This chain uses TRBV2 with TRBJ1-1; 9 bases are shared with TRBD1. Unmatched junction bases numbered 9, after V lost 8 bases and J lost 5 bases. The CDR3 length is 14 residues. Germline V gene sequence: CDR1 SNHLY, CDR2 FYNNEI. CDR3 nucleotides: TGTGCCAGCGGAGCGGACAGGGGTAAGACTGAAGCTTTCTTT. Its translation is CASGADRGKTEAFF.

The table lists this clone with a few counts. V is TRBV18 and J is TRBJ2-1; weak D call: TRBD2 (5 bases). The V end lost 2 bases, the J end lost 7 bases, and 12 bases lay between the germline ends. CDR3 length: 14 amino acids. The germline V gene has CDR1 KGHSH and CDR2 LQKENI. Here the CDR3 reads CASSPSAGANEQFF. DNA of the CDR3: TGTGCCAGCTCACCATCGGCGGGCGCGAATGAGCAGTTCTTC.

This sequence joins TRBV30 and TRBJ1-3; D uncertain. The CDR3 has 13 residues. Germline assignment: CDR1 GTSNPN and CDR2 SVGIG (reference sequence). V lost 6 bases, J lost 0 bases, and 9 bases lay in between. The CDR3 DNA reads TGTGCCTGTGCATGGATCTCTGGAAACACCATATATTTT. The encoded protein is CACAWISGNTIYF.

This clone was counted between two and nine times. Other DNA sequences from this sample encode an identical CDR3 as well. The rearrangement joins TRBV20-1 to TRBJ1-1; no clear D gene. V was cut by 5 bases and J by 1 base, with 5 bases left in between. CDR1 DFQATT and CDR2 SNEGSKA come from the germline V gene (reference sequence). This CDR3 is 11 amino acids long. The CDR3 sequence: CSAGRNTEAFF. The CDR3 DNA reads as TGCAGTGCTGGGCGGAACACTGAAGCTTTCTTT.

The V and J genes are TRBV9 and TRBJ2-6, with 9 bases lining up with TRBD1. Germline V CDR1 and CDR2: SGDLS, YYNGEE. V lost 0 bases, J lost 0 bases, and 10 bases stayed unmatched. The CDR3 is made up of 20 amino acids. As DNA, the CDR3 is TGTGCCAGCAGCGTAGGCGTTGCGGGACAGGGCGTCTCTGGGGCCAACGTCCTGACTTTC. Translated: CASSVGVAGQGVSGANVLTF.

DNA of the CDR3: TGTGCCAGCAGCTCAGGGCAGTACTTC. Amino acids: CASSSGQYF. The chain couples TRBV21-1 to TRBJ2-7; TRBD1 is the table's D call, not checked against the DNA. TRBV21-1 is an annotated pseudogene. This CDR3 region has 9 residues.

This chain joins TRBV5-1 and TRBJ2-1; D unresolved. Trimming removed 0 bases from V and 5 bases from J, with 9 bases in between. Germline assignment: CDR1 SGHRS and CDR2 YFSETQ. The CDR3 totals 14 residues. The CDR3 DNA is TGCGCCAGCAGCTTGGGAGCTTCCAACAATGAGCAGTTCTTC. Translation gives CASSLGASNNEQFF.

In its sample, this clone was seen a few times. The V gene is TRBV25-1, the J gene TRBJ1-1, with TRBD1 as a possible D gene (5 bases). Trimming cost V 11 bases and J 5 bases, with 12 bases left between them. Per the germline V gene, CDR1 is MGHDK and CDR2 is SYGVNS. The CDR3 totals 11 residues. For the CDR3, the DNA is TGTGCCGCCTATGGGGGGACTGAAGCTTTCTTT. Protein: CAAYGGTEAFF.

The sample holds a few counts of this clone. The identical CDR3 is also encoded by other nucleotide sequences in the sample. This sequence joins TRBV7-3 and TRBJ2-5; no clear D. The V end lost 2 bases, the J end lost 5 bases, and 9 bases lay between the germline ends. The V gene's germline CDR1 is SGHTA and CDR2 FQGTGA. CDR3 length: 13 amino acids. The CDR3 bases are TGTGCCAGCAGCTTATCGGGTGGGGAGACCCAGTACTTC. Protein: CASSLSGGETQYF.

The V call is TRBV28, the J call TRBJ2-7; 11 bases are shared with TRBD1. Trimming took 2 bases from V and 3 from J; bases not matched to a gene: 3. The CDR3 extends over 15 amino acids. Germline V lookup: CDR1 MDHEN, CDR2 SYDVKM. The CDR3 sequence: CASSLGTGGGYEQYV. CDR3 sequence (DNA): TGTGCCAGCAGTTTAGGGACAGGGGGAGGCTACGAGCAGTACGTC.

This clone was detected only a few times. The rearrangement joins TRBV29-1 to TRBJ2-1; possibly TRBD1 for D (6 bases). This CDR3 comprises 14 residues. V lost 0 bases to trimming and J lost 7 bases, with 13 bases between them. CDR1 and CDR2 from the germline V gene are SQVTM and ANQGSEA. CDR3 coding DNA: TGCAGCGTTGAAGAGGTCCAGGGGCGAAATGAGCAGTTCTTC. Translated, it gives CSVEEVQGRNEQFF.

This clone has only a few counts. The chain has TRBV29-1 and TRBJ1-6; 7 bases fit TRBD1. The germline gives CDR1 SQVTM, CDR2 ANQGSEA. The CDR3 totals 13 residues. The junction had 7 bases not matched to a gene; V was cut back by 7 bases and J by 7 bases. The CDR3 is CSAGDSPNSPLHF. As DNA, the CDR3 is TGCAGCGCCGGGGACAGCCCGAATTCACCCCTCCACTTT.

This clone was detected a few times. The chain carries TRBV7-9 and TRBJ2-1, with 8 bases identical to TRBD2. The CDR3 contains 15 residues. Per germline, CDR1 SEHNR and CDR2 FQNEAQ (reference sequence). The J segment lost 7 bases and the V segment lost 1 base, leaving 6 bases of the junction unmatched. The CDR3 DNA sequence: TGTGCCAGCAGCTTAGAAGGACTAGCTACGAATGAGCAGTTCTTC. Protein product: CASSLEGLATNEQFF.

This clone occurred a few times. This same CDR3 is encoded by further DNA sequences in the sample. The chain employs TRBV2 and TRBJ2-5; D not resolved. The germline V gene encodes CDR1 SNHLY and CDR2 FYNNEI. V shed 3 bases and J shed 5 bases, with 4 bases lying between them. CDR3 length: 11 residues. CDR3 amino acids: CASSDGETQYF. In DNA form, the CDR3 reads TGTGCCAGCAGTGATGGGGAGACCCAGTACTTC.

This chain links TRBV18 with TRBJ2-1, with D maybe TRBD1 (5 bases). Trimming shortened V by 3 bases and J by 3 bases, and 15 bases separated the two germline ends. This CDR3 comprises 16 residues. CDR1 and CDR2 (germline): KGHSH, LQKENI. The CDR3 nucleotides are TGTGCCAGCTCACCTTCGGTAGGGGTAGACTACAATGAGCAGTTCTTC. It yields the protein CASSPSVGVDYNEQFF.

This clone was seen repeatedly, ten times or more. This sequence joins TRBV10-3 and TRBJ2-1; 7 positions match TRBD1. The germline V gene has CDR1 ENHRY and CDR2 SYGVKD. V lost 6 bases and J lost 9; bases outside the gene matches: 11. This CDR3 spans 14 amino acids. The CDR3 protein is CAISTTGDAGEQFF. CDR3 DNA: TGTGCCATCAGCACCACAGGGGATGCGGGTGAGCAGTTCTTC.

The gene calls are TRBV19 and TRBJ2-7; 9 bases fit TRBD2. V shed 3 bases, J shed 3 bases, and the junction held 6 bases outside the gene matches. This CDR3 contains 15 residues. Germline V gene data show CDR1 as LNHDA and CDR2 as SQIVND (reference sequence). CDR3 coding DNA: TGTGCCAGTAGTATCGGTAGCGGGAGATACTACGAGCAGTACTTC. This gives the protein CASSIGSGRYYEQYF.

This chain connects TRBV19 to TRBJ2-3; tentatively, D is TRBD2 (6 bases). The germline V gene encodes CDR1 LNHDA and CDR2 SQIVND (reference sequence). This CDR3 is 15 amino acids long. With 0 bases removed from V and 5 bases from J, the gap between germline ends came to 12 bases. CDR3 sequence reads: CASSIDSRGRDTQYF. The CDR3 bases are TGTGCCAGTAGTATAGATTCACGGGGGAGAGATACGCAGTATTTT.

In this sample, this clone turned up a few times. The V call is TRBV28, the J call TRBJ2-7; 9 bases agree with TRBD1. V trimming: 6 bases; J trimming: 4 bases; junction bases outside the gene matches: 7. Looked up from germline, CDR1 is MDHEN and CDR2 is SYDVKM. The CDR3 sequence is 14 residues long. The CDR3 region is CASSSTGGAYEQYV. CDR3 DNA sequence: TGTGCCAGCAGCTCCACAGGGGGCGCGTACGAGCAGTACGTC.

The J gene is TRBJ1-5, the V gene TRBV7-8, with 7 positions matching TRBD1. The CDR3 is made up of 14 amino acids. V trimming: 5 bases; J trimming: 5 bases; junction bases outside the gene matches: 6. In germline, CDR1 is SGHVS, CDR2 FQNEAQ. The DNA for the CDR3 is TGTGCCAGCAGCAACAGGGGTTTAGATCAGCCCCAGCATTTT. Protein sequence: CASSNRGLDQPQHF.

This clone turned up a few times. This sequence joins TRBV27 and TRBJ2-6; D is unclear. Germline CDR1 and CDR2: MNHEY and SMNVEV (reference sequence). The CDR3 runs to 14 residues. The V end lost 3 bases, the J end lost 1 base, and 4 bases lay between the germline ends. CDR3 loop: CASSFESGANVLTF. CDR3 nucleotide sequence: TGTGCCAGCAGTTTCGAATCTGGGGCCAACGTCCTGACTTTC. Variable domain in full (rest from reference TRBV27 and TRBJ2-6): EAQVTQNPRYLITVTGKKLTVTCSQNMNHEYMSWYRQDPGLGLRQIYYSMNVEVTDKGDVPEGYKVSRKEKRNFPLILESPSPNQTSLYFCASSFESGANVLTFGAGSRLTVL.

This clone was picked up a small number of times. V gene TRBV2 combines with J gene TRBJ2-3; TRBD1 might be the D (6 bases). Trimming shortened V by 3 bases and J by 2 bases, and 12 bases separated the two germline ends. The CDR3 sequence is 15 residues long. Germline assignment: CDR1 SNHLY and CDR2 FYNNEI. The CDR3 loop reads CASSDPGQSTDTQYF. CDR3 in DNA: TGTGCCAGCAGTGACCCGGGACAATCCACAGATACGCAGTATTTT.

The chain links TRBV29-1 to TRBJ1-5, with 11 positions matching TRBD1. With V trimmed by 6 bases and J by 5 bases, 9 bases remained unmatched. The CDR3 runs 15 residues. Germline lookup yields CDR1 SQVTM and CDR2 ANQGSEA. CDR3 nucleotides: TGCAGCGTCCGGAAAGGGACAGGGGGAGATCAGCCCCAGCATTTT. Translation gives CSVRKGTGGDQPQHF.

The chain is built from TRBV28 and TRBJ1-4; D is unclear. There are 14 residues in the CDR3. Per the germline V gene, CDR1 is MDHEN and CDR2 is SYDVKM. The ends were cut back, 4 bases at V and 7 bases at J, with 13 bases in the middle. CDR3 in amino acids: CASSWSQEAEKLFF. DNA for the CDR3: TGTGCCAGCAGTTGGAGTCAGGAGGCTGAAAAACTGTTTTTT. Full variable domain (missing parts from reference TRBV28 and TRBJ1-4): DVKVTQSSRYLVKRTGEKVFLECVQDMDHENMFWYRQDPGLGLRLIYFSYDVKMKEKGDIPEGYSVSREKKERFSLILESASTNQTSMYLCASSWSQEAEKLFFGSGTQLSVL.

This clone was counted a few times. The chain recombines TRBV7-9 with TRBJ2-5, with no clear D. Trimming took off 5 bases at V and 2 bases at J, with 15 bases between the two ends. The CDR3 totals 15 residues. Germline V CDR1 and CDR2: SEHNR, FQNEAQ (reference sequence). The chain's CDR3 is CASSPSSAVQETQYF. The DNA for the CDR3 is TGTGCCAGCAGCCCCTCATCGGCGGTGCAAGAGACCCAGTACTTC. Variable domain in full (rest from reference TRBV7-9 and TRBJ2-5): DTGVSQNPRHKITKRGQNVTFRCDPISEHNRLYWYRQTLGQGPEFLTYFQNEAQLEKSRLLSDRFSAERPKGSFSTLEIQRTEQGDSAMYLCASSPSSAVQETQYFGPGTRLLVL.

The V call is TRBV28, the J call TRBJ1-6; D unclear. Germline assignment: CDR1 MDHEN and CDR2 SYDVKM. The ends were cut back, 4 bases at V and 9 bases at J, with 4 bases in the middle. This CDR3 is built from 11 residues. For the CDR3, the DNA is TGTGCCAGCAGTTGGGGTTCACCCCTCCACTTT. It translates to CASSWGSPLHF.

This clone was seen a few times. This chain uses TRBV27 with TRBJ2-7; perhaps D is TRBD1 or TRBD2 (5 bases each). V lost 5 bases and J lost 3, with 23 bases in between. CDR1 and CDR2 from the germline V gene are MNHEY and SMNVEV (reference sequence). The CDR3 sequence is 17 residues long. The CDR3 is CASSLDPWGPRLYEQYF. DNA for the CDR3: TGTGCCAGCAGTCTAGATCCTTGGGGACCTCGTCTCTACGAGCAGTACTTC.

This clone was recorded a few times. The J gene is TRBJ2-6, the V gene TRBV6-1; 7 bases agree with TRBD1. Germline loops: CDR1 MNHNS, CDR2 SASEGT. The CDR3 totals 15 residues. Germline trimming cut 6 bases from V and 2 bases from J; bases unmatched to any gene: 4. CDR3 DNA sequence: TGTGCCAGCAGAGCCGGGACAGCTGGGGCCAACGTCCTGACTTTC. This sequence encodes CASRAGTAGANVLTF.

This clone was observed a few times. The V gene is TRBV4-1, the J gene TRBJ2-1; D gene unclear. Germline V lookup: CDR1 MGHRA, CDR2 YSYEKL. V dropped 3 bases and J dropped 9 bases, with 12 bases sitting between them. This CDR3 spans 13 amino acids. CDR3 sequence: CASSQVVVSEQFF. The CDR3 nucleotides read TGCGCCAGCAGCCAGGTTGTAGTCAGTGAGCAGTTCTTC.

The chain is built from TRBV7-2 and TRBJ1-4, with TRBD1 matching 7 bases. Trimming at V came to 3 bases and at J to 7 bases, leaving 14 bases not matched to a gene. The CDR3 is made up of 17 amino acids. Germline V lookup: CDR1 SGHTA, CDR2 FQGNSA. CDR3 in DNA: TGTGCCAGCAGCTTTAACCCACAGGGGAACGCCGGTGAAAAACTGTTTTTT. It translates to CASSFNPQGNAGEKLFF.